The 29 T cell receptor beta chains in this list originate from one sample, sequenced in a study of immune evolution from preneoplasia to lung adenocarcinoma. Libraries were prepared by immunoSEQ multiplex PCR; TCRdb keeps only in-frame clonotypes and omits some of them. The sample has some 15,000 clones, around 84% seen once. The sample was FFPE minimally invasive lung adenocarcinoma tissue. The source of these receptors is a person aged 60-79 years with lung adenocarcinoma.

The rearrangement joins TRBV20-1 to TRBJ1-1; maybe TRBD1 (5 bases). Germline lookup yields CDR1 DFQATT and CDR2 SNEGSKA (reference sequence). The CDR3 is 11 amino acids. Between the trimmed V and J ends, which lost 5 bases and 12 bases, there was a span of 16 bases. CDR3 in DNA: TGCAGTGCTGCCGGGACTGGGAAGACTTTCTTT. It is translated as CSAAGTGKTFF.

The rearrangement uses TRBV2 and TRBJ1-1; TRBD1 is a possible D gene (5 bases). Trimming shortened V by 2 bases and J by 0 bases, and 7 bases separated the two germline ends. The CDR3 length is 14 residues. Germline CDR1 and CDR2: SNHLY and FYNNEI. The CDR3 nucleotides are TGTGCCAGCAGTGAAACGGGGGTGAACACTGAAGCTTTCTTT. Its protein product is CASSETGVNTEAFF.

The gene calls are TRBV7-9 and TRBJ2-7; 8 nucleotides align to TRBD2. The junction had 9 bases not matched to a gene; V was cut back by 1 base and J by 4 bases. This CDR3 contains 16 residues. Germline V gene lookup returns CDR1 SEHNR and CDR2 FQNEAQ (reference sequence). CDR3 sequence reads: CASSLGGLVASYEQYF. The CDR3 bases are TGTGCCAGCAGCTTAGGGGGACTAGTCGCGTCGTACGAGCAGTACTTC.

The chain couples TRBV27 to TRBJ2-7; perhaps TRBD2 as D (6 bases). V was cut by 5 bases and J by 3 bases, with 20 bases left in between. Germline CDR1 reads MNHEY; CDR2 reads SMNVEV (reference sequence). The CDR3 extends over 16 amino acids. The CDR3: CASSLYRTTFYYEQYF. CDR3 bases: TGTGCCAGCAGTCTTTACCGGACTACATTCTACTACGAGCAGTACTTC.

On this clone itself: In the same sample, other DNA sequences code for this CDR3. CDR3 DNA: TGTGCCAGCAGCGACTCAAGAGGAGTCACTGAAGCTTTCTTT. Protein: CASSDSRGVTEAFF. J is TRBJ1-1 and V is TRBV9; D gene uncertain. Germline loops: CDR1 SGDLS, CDR2 YYNGEE. V lost 3 bases to trimming and J lost 4 bases, with 13 bases between them. The CDR3 has 14 residues.

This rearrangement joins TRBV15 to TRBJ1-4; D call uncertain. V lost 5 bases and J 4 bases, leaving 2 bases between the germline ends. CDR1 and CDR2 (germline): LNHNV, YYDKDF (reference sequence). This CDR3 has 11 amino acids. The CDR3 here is CATSRNEKLFF. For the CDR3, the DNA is TGTGCCACCAGCCGTAATGAAAAACTGTTTTTT.

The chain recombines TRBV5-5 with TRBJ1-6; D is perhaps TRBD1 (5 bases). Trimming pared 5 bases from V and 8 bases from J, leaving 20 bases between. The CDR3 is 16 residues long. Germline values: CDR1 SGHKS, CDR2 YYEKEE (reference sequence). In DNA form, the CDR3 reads TGTGCCAGCAGACGAACAGGCGCGGACCGGGATTCACCCCTCCACTTT. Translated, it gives CASRRTGADRDSPLHF.

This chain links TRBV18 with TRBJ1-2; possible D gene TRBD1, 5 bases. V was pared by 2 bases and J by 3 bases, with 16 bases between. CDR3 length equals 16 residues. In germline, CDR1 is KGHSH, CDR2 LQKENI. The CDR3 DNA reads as TGTGCCAGCTCACCAACAGGCCGCGCTGGTGACTATGGCTACACCTTC. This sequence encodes CASSPTGRAGDYGYTF. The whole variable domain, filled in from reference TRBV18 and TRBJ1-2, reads NAGVMQNPRHLVRRRGQEARLRCSPMKGHSHVYWYRQLPEEGLKFMVYLQKENIIDESGMPKERFSAEFPKEGPSILRIQQVVRGDSAAYFCASSPTGRAGDYGYTFGSGTRLTVV.

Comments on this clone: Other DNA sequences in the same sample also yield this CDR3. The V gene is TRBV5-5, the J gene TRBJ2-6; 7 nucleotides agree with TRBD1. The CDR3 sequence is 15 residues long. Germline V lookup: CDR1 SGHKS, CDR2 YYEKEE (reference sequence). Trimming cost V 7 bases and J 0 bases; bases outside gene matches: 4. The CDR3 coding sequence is TGTGCCAGCGTGACAGGGATCTCTGGGGCCAACGTCCTGACTTTC. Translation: CASVTGISGANVLTF.

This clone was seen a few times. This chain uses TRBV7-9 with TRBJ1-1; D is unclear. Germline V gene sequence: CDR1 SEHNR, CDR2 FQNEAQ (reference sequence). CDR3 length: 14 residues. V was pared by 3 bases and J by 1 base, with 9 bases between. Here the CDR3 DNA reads TGTGCCAGCAGCTTCGTGATGCAGAACACTGAAGCTTTCTTT. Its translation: CASSFVMQNTEAFF.

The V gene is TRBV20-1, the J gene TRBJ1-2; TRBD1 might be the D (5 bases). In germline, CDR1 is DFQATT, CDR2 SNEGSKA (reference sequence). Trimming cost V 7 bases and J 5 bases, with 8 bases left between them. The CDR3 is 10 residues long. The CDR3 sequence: CSGGGYGYTF. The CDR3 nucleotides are TGCAGTGGCGGGGGATATGGCTACACCTTC.

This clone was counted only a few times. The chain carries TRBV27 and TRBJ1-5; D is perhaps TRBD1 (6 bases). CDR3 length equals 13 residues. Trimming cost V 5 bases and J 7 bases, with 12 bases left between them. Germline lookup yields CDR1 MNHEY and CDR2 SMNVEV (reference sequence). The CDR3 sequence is CASSVQGGQPQHF. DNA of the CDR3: TGTGCCAGCAGTGTACAGGGAGGCCAGCCCCAGCATTTT.

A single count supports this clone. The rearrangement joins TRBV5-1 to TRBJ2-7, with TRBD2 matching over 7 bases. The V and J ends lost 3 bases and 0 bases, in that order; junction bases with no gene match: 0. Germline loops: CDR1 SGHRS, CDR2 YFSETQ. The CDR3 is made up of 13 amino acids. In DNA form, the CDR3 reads TGCGCCAGCAGCTCGGGAGGCTCCTACGAGCAGTACTTC. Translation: CASSSGGSYEQYF.

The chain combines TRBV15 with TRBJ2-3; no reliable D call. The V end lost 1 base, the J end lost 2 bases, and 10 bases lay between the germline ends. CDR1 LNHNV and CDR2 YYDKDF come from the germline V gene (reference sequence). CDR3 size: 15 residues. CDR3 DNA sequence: TGTGCCACCAGCAGAGCTACCGGTGTCACAGATACGCAGTATTTT. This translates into CATSRATGVTDTQYF.

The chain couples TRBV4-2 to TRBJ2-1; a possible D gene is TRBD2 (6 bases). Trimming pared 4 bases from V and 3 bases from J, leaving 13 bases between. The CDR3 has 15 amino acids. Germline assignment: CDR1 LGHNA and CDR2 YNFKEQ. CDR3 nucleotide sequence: TGTGCCAGCAGCCCCCCGGGAGCCCACTACAATGAGCAGTTCTTC. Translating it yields CASSPPGAHYNEQFF.

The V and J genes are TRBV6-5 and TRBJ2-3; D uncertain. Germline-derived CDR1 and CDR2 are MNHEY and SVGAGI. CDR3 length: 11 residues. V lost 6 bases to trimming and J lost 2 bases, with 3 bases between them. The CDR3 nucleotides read TGTGCCAGCAGGTACACAGATACGCAGTATTTT. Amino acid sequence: CASRYTDTQYF.

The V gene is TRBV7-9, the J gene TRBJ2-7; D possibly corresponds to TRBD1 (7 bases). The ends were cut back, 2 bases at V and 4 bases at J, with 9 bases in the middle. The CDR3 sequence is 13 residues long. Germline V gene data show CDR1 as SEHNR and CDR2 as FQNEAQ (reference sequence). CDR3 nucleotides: TGTGCCAGCAGCTTACAGGGGGGTTACGAGCAGTACTTC. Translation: CASSLQGGYEQYF.

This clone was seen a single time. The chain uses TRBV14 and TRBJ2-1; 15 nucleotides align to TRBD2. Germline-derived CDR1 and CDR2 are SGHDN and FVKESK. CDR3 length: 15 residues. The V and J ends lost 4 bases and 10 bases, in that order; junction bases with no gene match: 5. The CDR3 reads CASSRTSGGAREQFF. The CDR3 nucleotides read TGTGCCAGCAGCCGGACTAGCGGGGGGGCGAGGGAGCAGTTCTTC.

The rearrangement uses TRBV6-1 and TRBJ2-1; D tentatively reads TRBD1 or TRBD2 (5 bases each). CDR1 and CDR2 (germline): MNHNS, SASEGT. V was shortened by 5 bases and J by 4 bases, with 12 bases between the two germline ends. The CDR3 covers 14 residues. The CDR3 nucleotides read TGTGCCAGCAGTCACAAGAGGGGATACAATGAGCAGTTCTTC. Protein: CASSHKRGYNEQFF.

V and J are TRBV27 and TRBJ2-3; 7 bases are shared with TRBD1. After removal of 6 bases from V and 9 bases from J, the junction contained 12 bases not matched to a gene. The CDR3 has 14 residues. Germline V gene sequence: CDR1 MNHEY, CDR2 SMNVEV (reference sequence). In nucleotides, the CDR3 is TGTGCCAGCAGGCTTATGAAGGGGGCGAGGACGCAGTATTTT. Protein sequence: CASRLMKGARTQYF.

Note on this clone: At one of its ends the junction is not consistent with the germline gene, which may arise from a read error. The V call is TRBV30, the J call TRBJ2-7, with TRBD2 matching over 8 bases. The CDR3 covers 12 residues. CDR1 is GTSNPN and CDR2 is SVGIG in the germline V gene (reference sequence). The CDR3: CAWSSGREGRGF. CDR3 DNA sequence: TGTGCCTGGAGTAGTGGTCGGGAGGGTAGGGGCTTC.

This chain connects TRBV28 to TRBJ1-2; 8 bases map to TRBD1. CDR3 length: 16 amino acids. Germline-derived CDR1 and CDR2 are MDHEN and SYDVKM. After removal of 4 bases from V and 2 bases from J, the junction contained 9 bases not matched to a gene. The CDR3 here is CASSSPGRGQNYGYTF. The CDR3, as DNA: TGTGCCAGCAGTTCCCCGGGCAGGGGGCAAAACTATGGCTACACCTTC.

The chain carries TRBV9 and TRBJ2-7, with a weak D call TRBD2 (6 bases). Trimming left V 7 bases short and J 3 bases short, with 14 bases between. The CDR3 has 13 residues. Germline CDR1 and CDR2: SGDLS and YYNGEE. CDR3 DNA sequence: TGTGCCAGCTCGAGGGACTCGGGCTACGAGCAGTACTTC. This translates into CASSRDSGYEQYF.

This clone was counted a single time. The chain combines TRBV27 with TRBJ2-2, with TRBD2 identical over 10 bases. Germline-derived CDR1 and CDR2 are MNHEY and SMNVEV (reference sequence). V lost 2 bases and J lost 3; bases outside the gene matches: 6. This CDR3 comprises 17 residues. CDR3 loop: CASSLGRLAGYTGELFF. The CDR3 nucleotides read TGTGCCAGCAGTTTAGGGAGACTAGCGGGTTACACCGGGGAGCTGTTTTTT.

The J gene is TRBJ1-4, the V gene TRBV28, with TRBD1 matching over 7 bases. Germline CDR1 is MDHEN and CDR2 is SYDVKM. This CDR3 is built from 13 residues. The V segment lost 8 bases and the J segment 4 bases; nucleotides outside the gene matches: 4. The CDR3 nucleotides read TGTGCCAGCCTGTCAGGGGGTAATGAAAAACTGTTTTTT. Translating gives CASLSGGNEKLFF.

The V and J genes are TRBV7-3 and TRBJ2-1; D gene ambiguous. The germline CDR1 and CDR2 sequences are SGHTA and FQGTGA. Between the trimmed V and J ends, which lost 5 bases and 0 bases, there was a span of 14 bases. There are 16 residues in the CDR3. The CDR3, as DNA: TGTGCCAGCAGCCCGAACGCAGCGAGCTCCTACAATGAGCAGTTCTTC. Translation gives CASSPNAASSYNEQFF.

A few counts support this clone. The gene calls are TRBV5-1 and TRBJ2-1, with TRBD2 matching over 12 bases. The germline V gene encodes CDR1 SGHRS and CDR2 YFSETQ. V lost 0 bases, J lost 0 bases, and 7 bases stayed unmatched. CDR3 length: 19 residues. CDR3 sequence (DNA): TGCGCCAGCAGCTTGGGCCTTCGGACTAGCGGGGCCTCCTACAATGAGCAGTTCTTC. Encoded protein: CASSLGLRTSGASYNEQFF.

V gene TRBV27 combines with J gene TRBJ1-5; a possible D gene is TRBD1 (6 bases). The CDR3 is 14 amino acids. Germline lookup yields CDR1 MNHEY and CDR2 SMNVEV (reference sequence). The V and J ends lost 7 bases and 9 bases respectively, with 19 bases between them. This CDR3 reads CASTKTPDSAPQHF. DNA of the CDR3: TGTGCCAGCACCAAAACCCCGGACAGTGCGCCCCAGCATTTT.

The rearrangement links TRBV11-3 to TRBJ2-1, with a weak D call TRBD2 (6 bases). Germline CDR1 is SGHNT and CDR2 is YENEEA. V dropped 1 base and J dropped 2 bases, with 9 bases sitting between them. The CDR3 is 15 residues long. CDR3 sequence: CASSLVLAPYNEQFF. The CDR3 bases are TGTGCCAGCAGCTTAGTACTAGCCCCCTACAATGAGCAGTTCTTC.